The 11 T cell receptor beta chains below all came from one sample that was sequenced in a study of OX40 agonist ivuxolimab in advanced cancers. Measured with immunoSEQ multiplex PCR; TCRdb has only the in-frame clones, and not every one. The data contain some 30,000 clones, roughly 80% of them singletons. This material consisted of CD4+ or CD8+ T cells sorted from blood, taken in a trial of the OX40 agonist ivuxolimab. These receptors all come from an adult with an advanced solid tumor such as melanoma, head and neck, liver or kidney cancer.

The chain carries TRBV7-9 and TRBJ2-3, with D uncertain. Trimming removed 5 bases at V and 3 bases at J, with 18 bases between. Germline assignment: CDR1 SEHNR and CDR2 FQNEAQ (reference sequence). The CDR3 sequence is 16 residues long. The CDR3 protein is CASSLPGVGGTDTQYF. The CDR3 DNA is TGTGCCAGCAGCCTCCCTGGTGTGGGCGGTACAGATACGCAGTATTTT.

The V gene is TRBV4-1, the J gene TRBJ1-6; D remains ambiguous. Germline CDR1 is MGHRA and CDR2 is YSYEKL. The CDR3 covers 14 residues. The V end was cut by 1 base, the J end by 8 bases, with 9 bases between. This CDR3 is CASSQAGRDSPLHF. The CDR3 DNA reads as TGCGCCAGCAGCCAAGCCGGGCGGGATTCACCCCTCCACTTT.

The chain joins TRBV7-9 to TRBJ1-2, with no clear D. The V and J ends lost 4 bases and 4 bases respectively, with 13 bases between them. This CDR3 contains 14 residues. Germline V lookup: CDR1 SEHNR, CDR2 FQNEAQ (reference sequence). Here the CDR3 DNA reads TGTGCCAGCAGCTATCCTTCTCAACCCTATGGCTACACCTTC. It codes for CASSYPSQPYGYTF.

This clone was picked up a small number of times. The CDR3 protein is CASSLRGVQTQYF. The CDR3 DNA reads TGTGCCAGCAGCTTGAGGGGGGTGCAGACCCAGTACTTC. The chain uses TRBV5-8 and TRBJ2-5; D possibly uses TRBD1 or TRBD2 (6 bases each). V was shortened by 1 base and J by 6 bases, with 10 bases between the two germline ends. Germline-derived CDR1 and CDR2 are SGHTS and YDEGEE. The CDR3 covers 13 residues.

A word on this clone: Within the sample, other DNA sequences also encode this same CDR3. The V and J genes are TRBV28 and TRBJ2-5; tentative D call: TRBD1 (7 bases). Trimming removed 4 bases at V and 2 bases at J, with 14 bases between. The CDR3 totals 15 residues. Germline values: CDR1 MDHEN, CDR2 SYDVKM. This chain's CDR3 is CASSSLAGGQETQYF. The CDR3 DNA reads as TGTGCCAGCAGTTCATTGGCAGGGGGGCAAGAGACCCAGTACTTC.

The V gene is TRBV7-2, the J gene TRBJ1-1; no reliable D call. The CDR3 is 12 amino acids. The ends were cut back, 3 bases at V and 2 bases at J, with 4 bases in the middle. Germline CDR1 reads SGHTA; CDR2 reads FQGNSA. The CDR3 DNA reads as TGTGCCAGCAGCTTTGCAAACACTGAAGCTTTCTTT. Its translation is CASSFANTEAFF.

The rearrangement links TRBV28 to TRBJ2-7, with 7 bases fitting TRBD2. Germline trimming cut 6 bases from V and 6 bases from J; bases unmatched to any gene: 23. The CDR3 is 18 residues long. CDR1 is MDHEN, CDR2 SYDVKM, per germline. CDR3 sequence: CASRSRRIQRDDLAEQYF. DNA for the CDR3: TGTGCCAGCAGATCCCGCAGGATCCAGCGGGATGACCTCGCCGAGCAGTACTTC.

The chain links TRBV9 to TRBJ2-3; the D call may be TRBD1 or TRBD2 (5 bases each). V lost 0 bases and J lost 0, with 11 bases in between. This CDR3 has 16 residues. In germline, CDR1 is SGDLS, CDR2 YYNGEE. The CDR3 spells CASSVVGASSTDTQYF. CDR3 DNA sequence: TGTGCCAGCAGCGTAGTCGGGGCATCCAGCACAGATACGCAGTATTTT.

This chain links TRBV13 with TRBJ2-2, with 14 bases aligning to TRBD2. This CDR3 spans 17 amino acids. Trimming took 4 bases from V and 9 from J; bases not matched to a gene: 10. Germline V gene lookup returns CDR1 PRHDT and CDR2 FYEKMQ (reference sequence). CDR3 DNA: TGTGCCAGCAGCTACAAAGGACTAGCGGGGGGTACCCGGGAGCTGTTTTTT. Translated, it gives CASSYKGLAGGTRELFF.

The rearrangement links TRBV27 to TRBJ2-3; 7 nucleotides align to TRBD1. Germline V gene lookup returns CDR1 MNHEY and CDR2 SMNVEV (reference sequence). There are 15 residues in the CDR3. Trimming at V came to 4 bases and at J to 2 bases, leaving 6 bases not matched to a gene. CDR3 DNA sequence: TGTGCCAGCAGTTATACAGGGGTCGTCACAGATACGCAGTATTTT. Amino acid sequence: CASSYTGVVTDTQYF.

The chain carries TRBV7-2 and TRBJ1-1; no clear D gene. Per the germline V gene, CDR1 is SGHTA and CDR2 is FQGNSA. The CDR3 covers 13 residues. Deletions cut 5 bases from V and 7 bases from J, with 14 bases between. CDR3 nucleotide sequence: TGTGCCAGCAGCCTGAAGCTTTCCTTTGAAGCTTTCTTT. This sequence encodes CASSLKLSFEAFF.